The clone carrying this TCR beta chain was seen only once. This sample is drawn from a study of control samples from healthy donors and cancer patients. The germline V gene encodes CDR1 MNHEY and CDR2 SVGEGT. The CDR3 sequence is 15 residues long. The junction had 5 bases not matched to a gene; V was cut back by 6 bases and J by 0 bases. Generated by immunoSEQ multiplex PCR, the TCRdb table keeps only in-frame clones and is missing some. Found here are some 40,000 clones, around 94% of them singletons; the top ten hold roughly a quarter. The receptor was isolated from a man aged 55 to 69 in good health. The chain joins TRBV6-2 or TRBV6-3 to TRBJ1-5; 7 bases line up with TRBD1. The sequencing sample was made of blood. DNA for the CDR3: TGTGCCAGCAGCGGACGGACAGGTAGCAATCAGCCCCAGCATTTT. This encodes CASSGRTGSNQPQHF.